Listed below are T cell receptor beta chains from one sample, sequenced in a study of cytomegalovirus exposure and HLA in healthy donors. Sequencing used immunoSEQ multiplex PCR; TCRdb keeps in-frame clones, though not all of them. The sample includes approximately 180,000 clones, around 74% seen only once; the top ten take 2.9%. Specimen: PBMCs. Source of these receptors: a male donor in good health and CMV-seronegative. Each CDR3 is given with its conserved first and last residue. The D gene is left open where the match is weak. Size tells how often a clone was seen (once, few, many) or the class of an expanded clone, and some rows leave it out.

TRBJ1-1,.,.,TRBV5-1,CASQLDSAPGWTEAFF,TGCGCCAGCCAGCTCGATTCGGCTCCAGGATGGACTGAAGCTTTCTTT
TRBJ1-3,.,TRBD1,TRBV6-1,CASSDPGQGSGNTIYF,TGTGCCAGCAGTGACCCGGGACAGGGGTCGGGAAACACCATATATTTT
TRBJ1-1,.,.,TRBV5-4,CASSHTRGTEAFF,TGTGCCAGCAGCCACACACGCGGCACTGAAGCTTTCTTT
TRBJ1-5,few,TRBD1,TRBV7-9,CASSLNRGPSQPQHF,TGTGCCAGCAGCTTGAACAGGGGGCCGAGTCAGCCCCAGCATTTT
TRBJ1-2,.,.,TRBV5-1,CASSLGFGATNYGYTF,TGCGCCAGCAGCTTGGGCTTTGGGGCCACTAACTATGGCTACACCTTC
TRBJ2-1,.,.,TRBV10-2,CASSESGLAKNEQFF,TGCGCCAGCAGTGAGTCCGGGCTAGCGAAAAATGAGCAGTTCTTC
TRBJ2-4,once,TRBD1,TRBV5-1,CASSQGQGRYIQYF,TGCGCCAGCAGCCAGGGACAGGGGAGGTACATTCAGTACTTC
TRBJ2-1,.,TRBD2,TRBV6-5,CASSAGLADEQFF,TGTGCCAGCAGTGCGGGACTAGCGGATGAGCAGTTCTTC
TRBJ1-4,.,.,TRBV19,CASSIVPGLNEKLFF,TGTGCCAGTAGTATAGTCCCAGGGCTTAATGAAAAACTGTTTTTT
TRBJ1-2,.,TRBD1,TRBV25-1,CASSESPGGQGSNYGYTF,TGTGCCAGCAGTGAATCCCCCGGCGGACAGGGTTCGAACTATGGCTACACCTTC
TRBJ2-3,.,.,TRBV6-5,CASRGIWRKTDTQYF,TGTGCCAGCAGGGGCATCTGGCGCAAAACAGATACGCAGTATTTT
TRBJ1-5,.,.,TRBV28,CASSAGRNQPQHF,TGTGCCAGCAGTGCGGGCCGCAATCAGCCCCAGCATTTT
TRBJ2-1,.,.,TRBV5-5,CASSPDWLNTYNEQFF,TGTGCCAGCAGCCCCGACTGGCTTAATACCTACAATGAGCAGTTCTTC
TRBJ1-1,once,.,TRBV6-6,CASSRDAGMNTEAFF,TGTGCCAGCAGTCGAGACGCAGGGATGAACACTGAAGCTTTCTTT
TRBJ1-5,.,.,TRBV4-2,CASSQDQDDSNQPQHF,TGTGCCAGCAGCCAAGATCAGGATGATAGCAATCAGCCCCAGCATTTT
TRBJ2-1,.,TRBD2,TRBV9,CASSVRLAETPLEQFF,TGTGCCAGCAGCGTGCGGCTAGCGGAAACACCCCTCGAGCAGTTCTTC
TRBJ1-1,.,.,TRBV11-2,CASSYRGGNPEAFF,TGTGCCAGCAGCTATAGGGGGGGAAATCCTGAAGCTTTCTTT
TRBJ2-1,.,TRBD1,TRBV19,CASSIKGANEQFF,TGTGCCAGTAGTATTAAGGGGGCTAATGAGCAGTTCTTC
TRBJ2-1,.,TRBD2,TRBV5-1,CASSRRLAGTNNEQFF,TGCGCCAGCAGTAGAAGACTAGCGGGTACAAACAATGAGCAGTTCTTC
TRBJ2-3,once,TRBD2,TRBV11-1,CASTITSGLTDTQYF,TGTGCCAGCACCATAACTAGCGGGCTCACAGATACGCAGTATTTT
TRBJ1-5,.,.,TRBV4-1,CASSQAGEGQPQHF,TGCGCCAGCAGCCAAGCGGGGGAGGGGCAGCCCCAGCATTTT
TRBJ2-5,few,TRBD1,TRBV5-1,CASTLGQGVGTQYF,TGCGCCAGCACCTTGGGACAGGGAGTCGGGACCCAGTACTTC
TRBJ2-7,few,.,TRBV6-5,CASSYGSGGYEQYF,TGTGCCAGCAGTTACGGGTCAGGGGGGTACGAGCAGTACTTC
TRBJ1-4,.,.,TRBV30,CAWNLDSINEKLFF,TGTGCCTGGAATCTCGACAGCATTAATGAAAAACTGTTTTTT
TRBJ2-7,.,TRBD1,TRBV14,CASSQLSLDRVTEQYF,TGTGCCAGCAGCCAACTATCACTGGACAGGGTGACCGAGCAGTACTTC
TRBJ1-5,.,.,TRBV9,CASSAHDRLNQPQHF,TGTGCCAGCAGCGCGCACGACAGGTTAAATCAGCCCCAGCATTTT
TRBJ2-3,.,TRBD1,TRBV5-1,CASSLGTGVRTDTQYF,TGCGCCAGCAGCTTAGGTACAGGGGTGCGGACAGATACGCAGTATTTT
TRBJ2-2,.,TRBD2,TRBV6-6,CAGSGGARELFF,TGTGCCGGATCGGGGGGGGCCAGGGAGCTGTTTTTT
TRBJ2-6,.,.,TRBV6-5,CASSYVSGANVLTF,TGTGCCAGCAGTTACGTATCTGGGGCCAACGTCCTGACTTTC
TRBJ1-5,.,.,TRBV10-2,CASSGDSSNQPQHF,TGCGCCAGCAGTGGCGACAGTAGCAATCAGCCCCAGCATTTT
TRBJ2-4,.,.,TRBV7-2,CASSLVGGAAKNIQYF,TGTGCCAGCAGCTTAGTGGGGGGAGCGGCGAAAAACATTCAGTACTTC
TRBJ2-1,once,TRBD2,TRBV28,CASSLAGEVNEQFF,TGTGCCAGCAGTCTAGCGGGAGAGGTCAATGAGCAGTTCTTC
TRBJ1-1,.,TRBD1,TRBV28,CASSSGQGTPPFF,TGTGCCAGCAGTTCGGGACAGGGCACTCCACCTTTCTTT
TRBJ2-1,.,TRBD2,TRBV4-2,CASSQPIAGGTNEQFF,TGTGCCAGCAGCCAACCGATAGCGGGAGGAACGAATGAGCAGTTCTTC
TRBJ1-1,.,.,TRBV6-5,CASSYSDSTEAFF,TGTGCCAGCAGTTACTCGGACAGCACTGAAGCTTTCTTT
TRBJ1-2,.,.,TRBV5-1,CASSSTRVSGYTF,TGCGCCAGCAGCTCCACCAGGGTGTCCGGCTACACCTTC
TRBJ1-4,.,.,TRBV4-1,CASSQVAGATNEKLFF,TGCGCCAGCAGCCAAGTTGCCGGGGCAACTAATGAAAAACTGTTTTTT
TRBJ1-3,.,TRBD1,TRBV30,CAWRRTGTGNTIYF,TGTGCCTGGAGAAGGACAGGGACTGGAAACACCATATATTTT
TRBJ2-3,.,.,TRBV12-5,CASGSSGDTQYF,TGTGCTAGTGGCTCCTCCGGAGATACGCAGTATTTT
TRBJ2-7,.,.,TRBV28,CASSSGVREQYF,TGTGCCAGCAGTAGCGGTGTGCGGGAGCAGTACTTC
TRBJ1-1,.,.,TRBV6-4,CASSGFRVSDTEAFF,TGTGCCAGCAGTGGCTTCAGGGTGAGCGACACTGAAGCTTTCTTT
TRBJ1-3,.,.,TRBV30,CAWSGGGNTIYF,TGTGCCTGGAGCGGGGGTGGAAACACCATATATTTT
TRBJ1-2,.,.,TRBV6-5,CASSYSGGLGYTF,TGTGCCAGCAGTTACTCCGGGGGTTTAGGCTACACCTTC
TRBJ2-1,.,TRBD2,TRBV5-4,CASNEGTSVSHEQFF,TGTGCCAGCAACGAAGGGACTAGCGTCTCCCATGAGCAGTTCTTC
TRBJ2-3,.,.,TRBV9,CASSRLGDTQYF,TGTGCCAGCAGCAGACTAGGAGATACGCAGTATTTT